What follows are 25 T cell receptor beta chains derived from one specimen sequenced in a study of blood T cell repertoires in COVID-19. Measured with immunoSEQ multiplex PCR; TCRdb has only the in-frame clones, and not every one. Of around 280,000 clones listed, roughly 87% are singletons. The sequenced sample was peripheral blood. These receptors came from a woman aged 45-59 years who had recovered from COVID-19.

The rearrangement uses TRBV7-8 and TRBJ2-1; tentative D call: TRBD2 (7 bases). The CDR3 is 16 amino acids. Trimming cost V 0 bases and J 7 bases, with 16 bases left between them. Germline V lookup: CDR1 SGHVS, CDR2 FQNEAQ. CDR3 DNA: TGTGCCAGCAGCTTAGCGAAGGGGCGGGGGCGAAATGAGCAGTTCTTC. This gives the protein CASSLAKGRGRNEQFF.

V is TRBV19 and J is TRBJ1-2; D is possibly TRBD1 (6 bases). Germline V lookup: CDR1 LNHDA, CDR2 SQIVND (reference sequence). V lost 4 bases and J lost 4, with 10 bases in between. The CDR3 consists of 13 residues. The CDR3, as DNA: TGTGCCAGTAGTAAACAGGGTGGCTATGGCTACACCTTC. Translation: CASSKQGGYGYTF.

Many counts were recorded for this clone. The J gene is TRBJ1-6, the V gene TRBV20-1; no reliable D call. The germline V gene encodes CDR1 DFQATT and CDR2 SNEGSKA (reference sequence). This CDR3 comprises 13 residues. Trimming removed 3 bases from V and 7 bases from J, with 10 bases in between. The CDR3 reads CSASRGLNSPLHF. CDR3 in DNA: TGCAGTGCTAGTCGGGGATTGAATTCACCCCTCCACTTT.

The chain is built from TRBV7-8 and TRBJ2-7, with TRBD1 identical over 8 bases. V shed 4 bases, J shed 9 bases, and the junction held 17 bases outside the gene matches. The length of the CDR3 is 16 residues. CDR1 and CDR2 from the germline V gene are SGHVS and FQNEAQ. CDR3 sequence (DNA): TGTGCCAGCAGCTCCCCCTCGTCCGGACAGGGTCTCGGGCAGTACTTC. It codes for CASSSPSSGQGLGQYF.

V is TRBV7-2 and J is TRBJ2-2; 13 positions match TRBD2. V trimming: 5 bases; J trimming: 8 bases; junction bases outside the gene matches: 5. The CDR3 is made up of 15 amino acids. CDR1 and CDR2 from the germline V gene are SGHTA and FQGNSA. Written as DNA, the CDR3 is TGTGCCAGCAGCATTGGACTAGCGGGAGTAGGGGAGCTGTTTTTT. Its protein is CASSIGLAGVGELFF.

The chain links TRBV6-5 to TRBJ1-5, with D possibly being TRBD1 (6 bases). Trimming left V 8 bases short and J 4 bases short, with 15 bases between. The CDR3 has 14 amino acids. Per germline, CDR1 MNHEY and CDR2 SVGAGI. CDR3 DNA sequence: TGTGCCAGCCGGGGGGCAGGGCAGAATCAGCCCCAGCATTTT. Its translation: CASRGAGQNQPQHF.

The gene calls are TRBV7-3 and TRBJ2-6; 11 bases are a match to TRBD1. Trimming cost V 6 bases and J 0 bases; bases outside gene matches: 7. Germline V gene sequence: CDR1 SGHTA, CDR2 FQGTGA. This CDR3 has 18 amino acids. The CDR3 DNA is TGTGCCAGCAGTTCCTGGACAGGGGGCGCCTCTGGGGCCAACGTCCTGACTTTC. Its translation is CASSSWTGGASGANVLTF.

The CDR3 region has the DNA TGTGCCAGCAGTCAGCGACTAGCGGGAGGGCCGGCAGATACGCAGTATTTT. As protein: CASSQRLAGGPADTQYF. The rearrangement uses TRBV27 and TRBJ2-3; 14 positions match TRBD2. Germline values: CDR1 MNHEY, CDR2 SMNVEV (reference sequence). The ends lost 5 bases at V and 4 bases at J; junction bases unmatched: 8. This CDR3 has 17 amino acids.

J is TRBJ2-3 and V is TRBV29-1, with D possibly being TRBD2 (6 bases). Trimming removed 6 bases from V and 6 bases from J, with 13 bases in between. Germline values: CDR1 SQVTM, CDR2 ANQGSEA. The CDR3 contains 12 residues. CDR3 residues: CSVVGGSDTQYF. Written as DNA, the CDR3 is TGCAGCGTCGTGGGGGGATCTGATACGCAGTATTTT.

The V call is TRBV15, the J call TRBJ1-1; 11 bases align to TRBD1. V shed 3 bases, J shed 4 bases, and the junction held 1 base outside the gene matches. This CDR3 contains 14 residues. The germline V gene encodes CDR1 LNHNV and CDR2 YYDKDF (reference sequence). The CDR3 nucleotides are TGTGCCACCAGCAGGGACAGGGGGCGCACTGAAGCTTTCTTT. This codes for CATSRDRGRTEAFF.

The rearrangement joins TRBV7-3 to TRBJ1-2, with a tentative D call TRBD1 (6 bases). The CDR3 length is 13 residues. V was shortened by 5 bases and J by 4 bases, with 11 bases between the two germline ends. Germline V gene lookup returns CDR1 SGHTA and CDR2 FQGTGA. The CDR3 DNA sequence: TGTGCCAGCAGCGGAAGGGGGGGCTATGGCTACACCTTC. It translates to CASSGRGGYGYTF. Using reference TRBV7-3 and TRBJ1-2 for the parts outside the CDR3, the full variable domain is GAGVSQTPSNKVTEKGKYVELRCDPISGHTALYWYRQSLGQGPEFLIYFQGTGAADDSGLPNDRFFAVRPEGSVSTLKIQRTERGDSAVYLCASSGRGGYGYTFGSGTRLTVV.

The chain combines TRBV19 with TRBJ2-7, with TRBD1 matching over 9 bases. CDR3 size: 14 residues. Trimming cost V 9 bases and J 5 bases; bases outside gene matches: 11. The germline V gene encodes CDR1 LNHDA and CDR2 SQIVND (reference sequence). The CDR3 coding sequence is TGTGCCAGCAGAACCCGGGACAGGGATAACGAGCAGTACTTC. Translated: CASRTRDRDNEQYF.

V is TRBV15 and J is TRBJ1-1; D is possibly TRBD1 (6 bases). V was trimmed by 1 base and J by 3 bases, leaving 15 bases between them. Germline loops: CDR1 LNHNV, CDR2 YYDKDF (reference sequence). This CDR3 is built from 16 residues. CDR3 in amino acids: CATSRGSRGTYTEAFF. CDR3 coding DNA: TGTGCCACCAGCAGAGGGTCAAGGGGGACGTACACTGAAGCTTTCTTT. The full variable domain, completed using reference TRBV15 and TRBJ1-1, is DAMVIQNPRYQVTQFGKPVTLSCSQTLNHNVMYWYQQKSSQAPKLLFHYYDKDFNNEADTPDNFQSRRPNTSFCFLDIRSPGLGDTAMYLCATSRGSRGTYTEAFFGQGTRLTVV.

The chain recombines TRBV6-5 with TRBJ2-2; perhaps TRBD1 as D (6 bases). The germline CDR1 and CDR2 sequences are MNHEY and SVGAGI. V was clipped by 0 bases and J by 1 base, with 6 bases between them. The CDR3 extends over 15 amino acids. CDR3 nucleotides: TGTGCCAGCAGTTACTCGGGACAGAACACCGGGGAGCTGTTTTTT. This translates into CASSYSGQNTGELFF.

The CDR3 nucleotides are TGTGCCAGCAGTAAGCAGGGGGGGAACACTGAAGCTTTCTTT. This sequence encodes CASSKQGGNTEAFF. V and J are TRBV6-5 and TRBJ1-1; 7 bases agree with TRBD1. Germline assignment: CDR1 MNHEY and CDR2 SVGAGI. The CDR3 is made up of 14 amino acids. Trimming took 5 bases from V and 1 from J; bases not matched to a gene: 4.

This clone was detected once. The J gene is TRBJ2-5, the V gene TRBV5-1; TRBD1 matches at 12 bases. The CDR3 consists of 21 residues. Germline assignment: CDR1 SGHRS and CDR2 YFSETQ. Trimming cost V 3 bases and J 5 bases; bases outside gene matches: 23. CDR3 DNA: TGCGCCAGCAGCTGGGGGACAGGGGGCGCCAGTCACCTTGGTTCCCGGGAGACCCAGTACTTC. This codes for CASSWGTGGASHLGSRETQYF. Supplemented by reference TRBV5-1 and TRBJ2-5, the full variable domain reads KAGVTQTPRYLIKTRGQQVTLSCSPISGHRSVSWYQQTPGQGLQFLFEYFSETQRNKGNFPGRFSGRQFSNSRSEMNVSTLELGDSALYLCASSWGTGGASHLGSRETQYFGPGTRLLVL.

The chain employs TRBV2 and TRBJ2-7; 7 bases are a match to TRBD1. Trimming took 4 bases from V and 3 from J; bases not matched to a gene: 9. Germline CDR1 SNHLY, CDR2 FYNNEI. The CDR3 has 15 amino acids. CDR3 protein: CASSVPDRALYEQYF. In DNA form, the CDR3 reads TGTGCCAGCAGTGTCCCCGACAGGGCCCTCTACGAGCAGTACTTC.

The gene calls are TRBV4-3 and TRBJ2-7, with 12 bases that match TRBD2. V gave up 0 bases and J gave up 4 bases; unmatched junction bases: 4. CDR1 and CDR2 (germline): LGHNA, YSLEER. The CDR3 sequence is 16 residues long. DNA of the CDR3: TGCGCCAGCAGCCAAGATAGGACTAGCGGGGCATACGAGCAGTACTTC. Protein: CASSQDRTSGAYEQYF.

This sequence joins TRBV10-3 and TRBJ2-7; D not resolved. This CDR3 has 10 residues. In germline, CDR1 is ENHRY, CDR2 SYGVKD. Trimming shortened V by 3 bases and J by 7 bases, and 4 bases separated the two germline ends. In DNA form, the CDR3 reads TGTGCCATCAGTGACAGGGAGCAGTACTTC. It specifies CAISDREQYF.

This rearrangement joins TRBV5-1 to TRBJ1-4, with 7 bases aligning to TRBD1. Germline V gene data show CDR1 as SGHRS and CDR2 as YFSETQ. The CDR3 covers 16 residues. The junction had 11 bases not matched to a gene; V was cut back by 5 bases and J by 4 bases. The chain's CDR3 is CASRNQQGNFNEKLFF. In DNA, the CDR3 is TGCGCCAGCAGGAACCAACAGGGGAACTTTAATGAAAAACTGTTTTTT.

The rearrangement uses TRBV30 and TRBJ2-7; tentatively, D is TRBD1 (5 bases). V dropped 5 bases and J dropped 2 bases, with 13 bases sitting between them. The CDR3 is made up of 13 amino acids. Germline assignment: CDR1 GTSNPN and CDR2 SVGIG (reference sequence). The CDR3 region has the DNA TGTGCCTGGGCCCGACAGATTCCCTACGAGCAGTACTTC. It encodes CAWARQIPYEQYF.

This clone occurred once. The rearrangement joins TRBV7-3 to TRBJ1-6; D not certain. Trimming removed 4 bases at V and 4 bases at J, with 8 bases between. The CDR3 spans 14 residues. Germline values: CDR1 SGHTA, CDR2 FQGTGA. The CDR3 coding sequence is TGTGCCAGCAGCTCGGGGTTTTATAATTCACCCCTCCACTTT. This gives the protein CASSSGFYNSPLHF.

The V gene is TRBV7-2, the J gene TRBJ1-2; 9 bases are shared with TRBD1. The CDR3 totals 16 residues. J lost 8 bases, V lost 5 bases, and 15 bases had no gene match. Germline values: CDR1 SGHTA, CDR2 FQGNSA. The CDR3 DNA sequence: TGTGCCAGCAGCCCCGAACCGGGACAGGGTGATCGAGGCTACACCTTC. Translation gives CASSPEPGQGDRGYTF. The variable domain in full, with the rest retrieved from reference TRBV7-2 and TRBJ1-2, is GAGVSQSPSNKVTEKGKDVELRCDPISGHTALYWYRQSLGQGLEFLIYFQGNSAPDKSGLPSDRFSAERTGGSVSTLTIQRTQQEDSAVYLCASSPEPGQGDRGYTFGSGTRLTVV.

This chain connects TRBV6-5 to TRBJ2-7, with 7 bases that match TRBD1. After removal of 7 bases from V and 7 bases from J, the junction contained 13 bases not matched to a gene. Germline CDR1 and CDR2: MNHEY and SVGAGI. CDR3 size: 14 residues. The CDR3 spells CASTPGTVPLEQYF. In DNA form, the CDR3 reads TGTGCCAGCACCCCGGGGACAGTCCCCCTAGAGCAGTACTTC.

The chain employs TRBV27 and TRBJ1-2, with D unresolved. The V gene's germline CDR1 is MNHEY and CDR2 SMNVEV (reference sequence). V lost 0 bases and J lost 8, with 16 bases in between. The CDR3 runs 15 residues. CDR3 coding DNA: TGTGCCAGCAGTTTATCGTTACGAGGAGGGTCAGGCTACACCTTC. The encoded protein is CASSLSLRGGSGYTF.